Listed below are T cell receptor beta chains from one sample, sequenced in a study of blood T cell repertoires in COVID-19. TCRdb's table, derived via immunoSEQ multiplex PCR, lists solely in-frame clones and lacks some. This sample has about 29,000 clones, with roughly nine tenths found just once. Input material: peripheral blood. These receptors came from a human donor in a cohort sampled during active COVID-19. CDR3s include the opening cysteine and the closing phenylalanine or tryptophan. Fields, in order: clone size, V gene, D gene, J gene, CDR3 DNA, CDR3 protein. The D gene is left open where the match is weak. Only part of the rows carry a size: once, few, many, or a class if the clone is expanded.

NA	TRBV6-2/TRBV6-3	TRBD1	TRBJ1-2	TGTGCCAGCAGTTATTCGGACAGGGCTGGCTACACCTTC	CASSYSDRAGYTF
NA	TRBV7-2	TRBD2	TRBJ2-1	TGTGCCAGCAGCACCGGGACTAGCGGGGGAAATGAGCAGTTCTTC	CASSTGTSGGNEQFF
NA	TRBV12-3/TRBV12-4	TRBD1	TRBJ2-1	TGTGCCAGCATCCTCGGGACAGCCGGTGAGCAGTTCTTC	CASILGTAGEQFF
NA	TRBV4-1	NA	TRBJ2-5	TGCGCCAGCAGCCAAGATCAGTGGTCGTCCCGGGGGACCCAGTACTTC	CASSQDQWSSRGTQYF
medium-sized	TRBV28	TRBD1	TRBJ1-5	TGTGCCAGCACTCCTGACAGGGACCTAATGAGCAATCAGCCCCAGCATTTT	CASTPDRDLMSNQPQHF
NA	TRBV6-2/TRBV6-3	NA	TRBJ1-6	TGTGCCAGCAGTTCGGGTAATTCACCCCTCCACTTT	CASSSGNSPLHF
NA	TRBV10-1	NA	TRBJ2-2	TGCGCCAGCAGTCAAATGCGAGGGAACACCGGGGAGCTGTTTTTT	CASSQMRGNTGELFF
NA	TRBV6-5	NA	TRBJ1-5	TGTGCTAGCAGACGACCAGGGGACGGCAATCAGCCCCAGCATTTT	CASRRPGDGNQPQHF
NA	TRBV7-3	TRBD1	TRBJ2-3	TGTGCCAGCAGCTTCGGGACAGGGGCAGATACGCAGTATTTT	CASSFGTGADTQYF
once	TRBV2	NA	TRBJ2-2	TGTGCCAGCAGGCCGGGCGGGGTACGCGGGGAGCTGTTTTTT	CASRPGGVRGELFF
NA	TRBV6-5	NA	TRBJ1-1	TGTGCCAGCAGTTACGTCGACAGGAACACTGAAGCTTTCTTT	CASSYVDRNTEAFF
NA	TRBV5-1	TRBD1	TRBJ1-1	TGCGCCAGCAGCGGGGGACAGGGTAGGGAAGCTTTCTTT	CASSGGQGREAFF
NA	TRBV7-6	TRBD2	TRBJ2-1	TGTGCCAGCAGCCGTAGGACGGCGGGGGGTGCCTCCAATGAGCAGTTCTTC	CASSRRTAGGASNEQFF
once	TRBV29-1	NA	TRBJ2-1	TGCAGCGTTACCCGACTAGACGTTGAGCAGTTCTTC	CSVTRLDVEQFF
NA	TRBV5-5	TRBD2	TRBJ2-3	TGTGCCAGCAGCCCCGGACTAGCTGCGACAGATACGCAGTATTTT	CASSPGLAATDTQYF
NA	TRBV7-2	NA	TRBJ2-2	TGTGCCAGCAGCCCCCTTTGGGTGGGCCTCACCGGGGAGCTGTTTTTT	CASSPLWVGLTGELFF
NA	TRBV3-1/TRBV3-2	TRBD2	TRBJ2-7	TGTGCCAGCAACGGGGGGGCAGGCCTAGTCTACGAGCAGTACTTC	CASNGGAGLVYEQYF
NA	TRBV5-1	TRBD2	TRBJ2-7	TGCGCCAGCAGCTTGGATGGACTAGCGGGCGCCCCTTCCTACGAGCAGTACTTC	CASSLDGLAGAPSYEQYF
NA	TRBV7-3	NA	TRBJ2-5	TGTGCCAGCAGCTTAGGGGGCGGTCCACCGTACCAAGAGACCCAGTACTTC	CASSLGGGPPYQETQYF
NA	TRBV4-2	NA	TRBJ1-1	TGTGCCAGCAGCCAAGAGCCCAGGGGTCGGGGCACTGAAGCTTTCTTT	CASSQEPRGRGTEAFF
NA	TRBV7-2	NA	TRBJ2-5	TGTGCCAGCAGCTTAACTGCGGGGCAAGAGACCCAGTACTTC	CASSLTAGQETQYF
NA	TRBV10-3	TRBD1	TRBJ2-5	TGTGCCATCAGGGGACAGTCGGGGGAGACCCAGTACTTC	CAIRGQSGETQYF
NA	TRBV3-1/TRBV3-2	NA	TRBJ1-3	TGTGCCAGCAGCCAAGCCCTCATTGAGGCTGGAAACACCATATATTTT	CASSQALIEAGNTIYF
NA	TRBV27	TRBD2	TRBJ2-1	TGTGCCAGCAGTTTATCGGGGGGGAATGAGCAGTTCTTC	CASSLSGGNEQFF
NA	TRBV6-1	NA	TRBJ1-2	TGTGCCAGCAGTGAAGTACCCCGGGTCGACTATGGCTACACCTTC	CASSEVPRVDYGYTF
NA	TRBV4-1	NA	TRBJ2-3	TGCGCCAGCAGCTATTCTAGGGGTGCAGATACGCAGTATTTT	CASSYSRGADTQYF
NA	TRBV2	NA	TRBJ1-4	TGTGCCAGCAGTGAAGTCCGCAGGATTTTTGAAAAACTGTTTTTT	CASSEVRRIFEKLFF
NA	TRBV2	TRBD1	TRBJ2-7	TGTGCCAGCAGTCGACAGGGACCGGCCTACGAGCAGTACTTC	CASSRQGPAYEQYF
NA	TRBV10-2	NA	TRBJ1-6	TGCGCCAGCAGTGAGAACTTTAATTCACCCCTCCACTTT	CASSENFNSPLHF
NA	TRBV24-1	NA	TRBJ2-7	TGTGCCACCAGCGACTCACAGGGCCCCTACTACGAGCAGTACTTC	CATSDSQGPYYEQYF
NA	TRBV7-9	NA	TRBJ1-1	TGTGCCAGCAGCCCCGGAGGGGCGGGGGCTGAAGCTTTCTTT	CASSPGGAGAEAFF
NA	TRBV9	NA	TRBJ1-1	TGTGCCAGCAGCCCGCAGGACAGCTTGAACACTGAAGCTTTCTTT	CASSPQDSLNTEAFF
NA	TRBV2	NA	TRBJ1-1	TGTGCCAGCAGTGACCAGACGGGGTACTACACTGAAGCTTTCTTT	CASSDQTGYYTEAFF
NA	TRBV10-1	NA	TRBJ2-7	TGCGCCACCAACTACGAGCAGTACTTC	CATNYEQYF
NA	TRBV4-3	TRBD2	TRBJ2-7	TGCGCCAGCAGCCGCGAATTTAGCGGGGGATCCTACGAGCAGTACTTC	CASSREFSGGSYEQYF
NA	TRBV4-2	NA	TRBJ2-7	TGTGCCAGCAGCCAAACTGGACATGGTAGCGAGCAGTACTTC	CASSQTGHGSEQYF
NA	TRBV2	TRBD1	TRBJ1-2	TGTGCCAGCAGGGTTGCTCTTGGACAGGGGAACTATGGCTACACCTTC	CASRVALGQGNYGYTF